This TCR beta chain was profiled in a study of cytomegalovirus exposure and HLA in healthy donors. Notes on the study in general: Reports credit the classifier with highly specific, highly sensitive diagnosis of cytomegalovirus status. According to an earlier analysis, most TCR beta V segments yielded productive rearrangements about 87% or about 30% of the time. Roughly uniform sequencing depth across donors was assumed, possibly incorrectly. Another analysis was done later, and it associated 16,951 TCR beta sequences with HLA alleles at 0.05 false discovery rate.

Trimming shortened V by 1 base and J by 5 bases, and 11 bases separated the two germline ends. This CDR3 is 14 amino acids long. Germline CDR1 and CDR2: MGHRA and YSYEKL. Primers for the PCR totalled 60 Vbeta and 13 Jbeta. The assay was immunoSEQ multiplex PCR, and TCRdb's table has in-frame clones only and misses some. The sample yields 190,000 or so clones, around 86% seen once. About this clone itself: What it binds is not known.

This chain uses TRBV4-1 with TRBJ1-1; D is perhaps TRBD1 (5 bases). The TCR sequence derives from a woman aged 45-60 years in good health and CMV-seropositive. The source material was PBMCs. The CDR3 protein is CASSQGAGWTEAFF. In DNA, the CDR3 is TGCGCCAGCAGCCAAGGTGCAGGGTGGACTGAAGCTTTCTTT.